A selection of T cell receptor beta chains follows, all from one sample in a study of cytomegalovirus exposure and HLA in healthy donors. Profiling relied on immunoSEQ multiplex PCR, and the TCRdb table lists in-frame clones only, not all of them. The repertoire consists of some 140,000 clones, with roughly three quarters occurring once and the leading ten covering about 3.4%. The sample taken for sequencing was PBMCs. The receptors derive from a female donor in good health and CMV-seronegative. The conserved cysteine and the conserved F or W are not part of the CDR3 here. The order of the fields is V gene, clone size, CDR3 length, D gene, CDR3 protein. D genes are given only for firm matches. Clone size, where shown, is once, few, many, or a class for clones that have expanded.

>TRBV6-6|-|11|TRBD1
ASSSSTGGGYT
>TRBV28|-|12|TRBD1
ASILQGTYNEQF
>TRBV4-3|-|11|-
ASSQGLAETQY
>TRBV5-4|-|12|TRBD1
ASSYDRGHNEQF
>TRBV7-9|-|13|TRBD1
ASRGKGQADSPLH
>TRBV6-1|-|12|-
ASSEDYRYNEQF
>TRBV4-1|-|12|-
ASSQGLFTGELF
>TRBV6-1|few|12|-
ASRVRGLNSPLH
>TRBV4-3|-|10|-
ASSYNRGAQY
>TRBV7-3|-|14|TRBD1
ASSSRQGRTNTEAF
>TRBV30|-|12|-
AWSRGWEHTEAF
>TRBV9|-|12|-
ASSFPGRQETQY
>TRBV27|-|14|TRBD1
ASSEGQPYGANVLT
>TRBV7-2|-|12|-
ASSAAREVAEQY
>TRBV27|-|13|TRBD1
ASSLSSGTDYEQY
>TRBV2|once|11|-
ASCRVSNQPQH
>TRBV9|-|14|-
ASSVGAGVNTGELF
>TRBV6-1|-|10|TRBD1
ASNYRGYEQY
>TRBV28|few|10|-
ASRALARGYT
>TRBV30|-|10|TRBD1
AWSPTGCGAF
>TRBV5-6|-|10|-
ASSRQGLEQY
>TRBV30|once|12|TRBD1
ASTTGGRAEKLF
>TRBV9|-|12|-
ASSPRSRTGELF
>TRBV30|-|11|TRBD1
AWSPTGRETQY
>TRBV5-1|-|14|TRBD1
ASSLGPGGDGEKLF
>TRBV6-5|-|12|-
ASSYSVVPSEAF
>TRBV6-6|once|10|TRBD2
ASSLTGGTQY
>TRBV18|-|12|-
ASSGLPTSYEQY
>TRBV2|-|11|-
ASRRSFTDTQY
>TRBV14|-|14|-
ASSQEYRVEQETQY
>TRBV7-6|-|17|TRBD2
ASSLAPSGLADSTDTQY
>TRBV15|-|15|TRBD1
ATSRSPRDRTLNEQF